Sequencing of this TCR beta chain was carried out in a study of blood T cell repertoires in COVID-19. The V end was cut by 8 bases, the J end by 7 bases, with 9 bases between. This CDR3 has 11 amino acids. Per germline, CDR1 MNHEY and CDR2 SVGAGI. The data were produced by immunoSEQ multiplex PCR, yet TCRdb's version contains in-frame clones alone and is incomplete. The sample includes about 130,000 clones, about four fifths of them seen just once. The sample taken for sequencing was peripheral blood. This clonotype originated in a young man with COVID-19, enrolled during active disease. V is TRBV6-5 and J is TRBJ2-1; D gene unclear. The CDR3 DNA sequence: TGTGCCAGCTCGTTCGGGAATGAGCAGTTCTTC. It specifies CASSFGNEQFF.